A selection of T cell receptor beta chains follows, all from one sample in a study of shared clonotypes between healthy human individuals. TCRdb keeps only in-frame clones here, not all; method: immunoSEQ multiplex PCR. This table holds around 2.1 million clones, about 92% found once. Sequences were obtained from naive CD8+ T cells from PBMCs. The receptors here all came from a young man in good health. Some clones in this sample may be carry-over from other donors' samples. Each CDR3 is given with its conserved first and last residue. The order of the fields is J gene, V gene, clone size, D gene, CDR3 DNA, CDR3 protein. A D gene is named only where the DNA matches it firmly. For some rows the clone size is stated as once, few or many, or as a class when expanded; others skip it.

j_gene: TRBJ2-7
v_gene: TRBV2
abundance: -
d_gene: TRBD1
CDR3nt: TGTGCCAGCAAGGCGAGGGACAGGGGGCCCGAGCAGTACTTC
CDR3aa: CASKARDRGPEQYF

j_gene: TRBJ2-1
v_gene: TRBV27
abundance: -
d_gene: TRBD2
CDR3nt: TGTGCCAGCAGCACACTAGCGAGAGGGTTAGGTGAGCAGTTCTTC
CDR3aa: CASSTLARGLGEQFF

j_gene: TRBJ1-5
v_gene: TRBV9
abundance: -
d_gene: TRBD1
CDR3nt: TGTGCCAGCAGTTTTGGGACAGGAAGGCCCCAGCATTTT
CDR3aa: CASSFGTGRPQHF

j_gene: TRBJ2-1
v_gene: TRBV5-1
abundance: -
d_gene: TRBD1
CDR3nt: TGCGCCAGCAGCCTCCTGACGGACAGGGATGTGGACAATGAGCAGTTCTTC
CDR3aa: CASSLLTDRDVDNEQFF

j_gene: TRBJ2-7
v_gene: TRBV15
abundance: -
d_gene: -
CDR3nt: TGTGCCACCAGCACTTCGACGGGCTCCTACGAGCAGTACTTC
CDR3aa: CATSTSTGSYEQYF

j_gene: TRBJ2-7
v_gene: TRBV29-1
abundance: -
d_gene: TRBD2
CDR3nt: TGCAGCGTCCGACTAGCGGGAGGTTTGTACGAGCAGTACTTC
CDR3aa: CSVRLAGGLYEQYF

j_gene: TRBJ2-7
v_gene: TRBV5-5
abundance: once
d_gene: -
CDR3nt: TGTGCCAGCAGCTGGGGGGTAGCGGATTCCTACGAGCAGTACTTC
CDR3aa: CASSWGVADSYEQYF

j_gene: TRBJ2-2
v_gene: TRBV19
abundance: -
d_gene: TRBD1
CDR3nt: TGTGCCAGTGTGGACAGGGTGGCCACCGGGGAGCTGTTTTTT
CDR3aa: CASVDRVATGELFF

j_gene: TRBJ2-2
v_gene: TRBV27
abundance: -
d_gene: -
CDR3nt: TGTGCCAGCAGTCTTATCACCGGGCGGGGAAGCACCGGGGAGCTGTTTTTT
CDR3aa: CASSLITGRGSTGELFF

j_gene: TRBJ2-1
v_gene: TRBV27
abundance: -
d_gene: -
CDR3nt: TGTGCCAGCAGTTTATACCCCGGGGCCCCCTCCTACAATGAGCAGTTCTTC
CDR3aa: CASSLYPGAPSYNEQFF

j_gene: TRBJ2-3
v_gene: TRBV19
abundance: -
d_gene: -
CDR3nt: TGTGCCAGTACCCCCTCGGAGGGAAACACAGATACGCAGTATTTT
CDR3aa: CASTPSEGNTDTQYF

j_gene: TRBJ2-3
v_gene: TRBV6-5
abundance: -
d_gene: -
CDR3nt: TGTGCCAGCAGTTACTCGAACGAAGCAGATACGCAGTATTTT
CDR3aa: CASSYSNEADTQYF

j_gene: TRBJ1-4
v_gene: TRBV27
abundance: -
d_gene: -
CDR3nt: TGTGCCAGCAGCTCAAAAGCCGGGCCCCAAGAGCAGGAAGAAAAACTGTTTTTT
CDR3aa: CASSSKAGPQEQEEKLFF

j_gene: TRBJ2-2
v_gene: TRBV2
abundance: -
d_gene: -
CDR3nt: TGTGCCAGCATACCTAGGACCACGAACACCGGGGAGCTGTTTTTT
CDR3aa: CASIPRTTNTGELFF

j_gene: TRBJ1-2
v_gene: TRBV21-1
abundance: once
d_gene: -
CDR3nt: TGTGCCAGCAGCCCAGGGGAAGGAGGCTACACCTTC
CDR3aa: CASSPGEGGYTF

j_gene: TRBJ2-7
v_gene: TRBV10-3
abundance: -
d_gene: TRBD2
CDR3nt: TGTGCCATCACCCCGGGACTAACCTACGAGCAGTACTTC
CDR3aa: CAITPGLTYEQYF

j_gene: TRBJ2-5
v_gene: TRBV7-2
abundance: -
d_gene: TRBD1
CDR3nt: TGTGCCAGCACTCCAGGGGGAGAGACCCAGTACTTC
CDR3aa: CASTPGGETQYF

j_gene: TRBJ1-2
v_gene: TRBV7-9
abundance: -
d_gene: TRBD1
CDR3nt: TGTGCCAGCAGCCCCGGACAGGCTAACTATGGCTACACCTTC
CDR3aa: CASSPGQANYGYTF

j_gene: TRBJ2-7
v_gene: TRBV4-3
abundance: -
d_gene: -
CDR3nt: TGCGCCAGCAGCCAAGAGGCCCCAGGCGAGCAGTACTTC
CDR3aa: CASSQEAPGEQYF